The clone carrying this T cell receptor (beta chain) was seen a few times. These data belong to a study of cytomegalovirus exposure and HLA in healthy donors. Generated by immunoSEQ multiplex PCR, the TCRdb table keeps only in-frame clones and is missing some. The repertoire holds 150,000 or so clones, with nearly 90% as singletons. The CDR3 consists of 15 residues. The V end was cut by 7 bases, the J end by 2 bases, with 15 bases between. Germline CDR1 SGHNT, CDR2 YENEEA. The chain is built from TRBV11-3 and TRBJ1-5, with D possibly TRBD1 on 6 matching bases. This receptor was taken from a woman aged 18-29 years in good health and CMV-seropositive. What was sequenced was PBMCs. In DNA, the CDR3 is TGTGCCAGCACCTCTCCCGCAGGGGGCAATCAGCCCCAGCATTTT. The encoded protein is CASTSPAGGNQPQHF.